Shown below are 18 T cell receptor beta chains from a single sample sequenced in a study of neoadjuvant anti-PD-1 for oral cavity cancer. Clones were read by immunoSEQ multiplex PCR, and TCRdb kept only the in-frame ones, dropping some. The table lists 10,000 to 11,000 clones, more than 45% of them singletons. The sequenced sample was tumor tissue, obtained before nivolumab (anti-PD-1) treatment. The receptors were gathered from a person aged 35 to 85 with oral cavity squamous cell carcinoma.

J is TRBJ1-3 and V is TRBV7-2; TRBD1 might be the D (5 bases). This CDR3 has 15 amino acids. Trimming left V 5 bases short and J 0 bases short, with 11 bases between. CDR1 and CDR2 (germline): SGHTA, FQGNSA. DNA for the CDR3: TGTGCCAGCAGCCCCGGGGGGAGCTCTGGAAACACCATATATTTT. This gives the protein CASSPGGSSGNTIYF.

This chain connects TRBV21-1 to TRBJ1-2; the table gives TRBD1 as D, unverified against the DNA. TRBV21-1 is a listed pseudogene. The CDR3 is made up of 14 amino acids. For the CDR3, the DNA is TGTGCCAGCAGGGGACGAGGGGGTTACTATGGCTACACCTTC. Translation gives CASRGRGGYYGYTF.

This sequence joins TRBV5-6 and TRBJ1-1; no clear D gene. The CDR3 sequence is 11 residues long. The germline V and J ends were trimmed by 0 bases and 6 bases, with 3 bases remaining between them. Per germline, CDR1 SGHDT and CDR2 YYEEEE. CDR3 amino acids: CASSLVAEAFF. DNA for the CDR3: TGTGCCAGCAGCTTGGTGGCTGAAGCTTTCTTT.

This clone appeared a few times. The CDR3 bases are TGTGCCAGTAGTATGTCCCGACAGACTAATGAAAAACTGTTTTTT. Amino acids: CASSMSRQTNEKLFF. The rearrangement links TRBV19 to TRBJ1-4, with a possible D match to TRBD1 (5 bases). CDR3 length: 15 amino acids. Germline CDR1 is LNHDA and CDR2 is SQIVND (reference sequence). Trimming removed 3 bases at V and 2 bases at J, with 10 bases between.

In DNA, the CDR3 is TGCGCCAGCAGCTTGGACAGCACGAACACTGAAGCTTTCTTT. Translated: CASSLDSTNTEAFF. This rearrangement joins TRBV5-1 to TRBJ1-1; D ambiguous. V lost 0 bases and J 1 base, leaving 7 bases between the germline ends. The germline CDR1 and CDR2 sequences are SGHRS and YFSETQ. The CDR3 spans 14 residues.

The V call is TRBV27, the J call TRBJ1-1; tentative D call: TRBD1 (6 bases). This CDR3 spans 15 amino acids. V was cut by 5 bases and J by 1 base, with 14 bases left in between. Germline assignment: CDR1 MNHEY and CDR2 SMNVEV (reference sequence). The CDR3 coding sequence is TGTGCCAGCAGTCCGAACCAGGGGAAGAACACTGAAGCTTTCTTT. This encodes CASSPNQGKNTEAFF.

By share of the sample, this clone is medium-sized. V usage is TRBV6-5 and J usage is TRBJ2-6, with D possibly matching TRBD1 (6 bases). The length of the CDR3 is 15 residues. CDR1 MNHEY and CDR2 SVGAGI come from the germline V gene. V lost 6 bases and J 0 bases, leaving 9 bases between the germline ends. The CDR3 nucleotides read TGTGCCAGCAGGAGGGACAACTCTGGGGCCAACGTCCTGACTTTC. Translating gives CASRRDNSGANVLTF.

This clone was seen once. The rearrangement joins TRBV29-1 to TRBJ1-4; 8 bases match TRBD1. Germline V gene data show CDR1 as SQVTM and CDR2 as ANQGSEA. J gave up 6 bases and V 4 bases, and 7 bases lay outside the gene matches. This CDR3 region has 14 residues. CDR3 sequence reads: CSVAQGAEHEKLFF. CDR3 DNA sequence: TGCAGCGTTGCTCAGGGGGCCGAACATGAAAAACTGTTTTTT.

The chain employs TRBV5-1 and TRBJ1-1; maybe TRBD1 (6 bases). CDR3 length: 14 residues. V was pared by 1 base and J by 2 bases, with 9 bases between. CDR1 is SGHRS, CDR2 YFSETQ, per germline. The CDR3 loop reads CASSLTGTNTEAFF. The CDR3 nucleotides are TGCGCCAGCAGCTTGACAGGGACTAACACTGAAGCTTTCTTT.

The rearrangement uses TRBV4-1 and TRBJ1-4; D gene uncertain. The CDR3 loop spans 14 amino acids. Germline CDR1 MGHRA, CDR2 YSYEKL. V lost 7 bases, J lost 0 bases, and 9 bases lay in between. The CDR3 reads CASTLYATNEKLFF. DNA of the CDR3: TGCGCCAGCACCTTGTATGCAACTAATGAAAAACTGTTTTTT.

This clone was observed a handful of times. J is TRBJ2-7 and V is TRBV5-1; D remains ambiguous. The CDR3 has 15 amino acids. Looked up from germline, CDR1 is SGHRS and CDR2 is YFSETQ. With 5 bases removed from V and 0 bases from J, the gap between germline ends came to 15 bases. This chain's CDR3 is CASRQDNLGSYEQYF. The CDR3 DNA sequence: TGCGCCAGCAGACAAGACAATTTGGGCTCCTACGAGCAGTACTTC.

This clone was picked up one time. The rearrangement links TRBV2 to TRBJ1-5; 7 bases agree with TRBD1. V trimming: 8 bases; J trimming: 6 bases; junction bases outside the gene matches: 10. Germline-derived CDR1 and CDR2 are SNHLY and FYNNEI. The CDR3 runs 14 residues. In nucleotides, the CDR3 is TGTGCCAGCGGCCTCACAGGGGCTCGTCAGCCCCAGCATTTT. Translated, it gives CASGLTGARQPQHF.

The rearrangement uses TRBV9 and TRBJ2-6; D possibly matches TRBD1 or TRBD2 (5 bases each). The V end was cut by 0 bases, the J end by 2 bases, with 12 bases between. The CDR3 has 17 amino acids. The germline V gene has CDR1 SGDLS and CDR2 YYNGEE. CDR3 in amino acids: CASSVVLGAAGANVLTF. The CDR3 DNA sequence: TGTGCCAGCAGCGTAGTCCTCGGGGCGGCTGGGGCCAACGTCCTGACTTTC.

The chain uses TRBV19 and TRBJ2-1; TRBD2 matches at 10 bases. The V gene's germline CDR1 is LNHDA and CDR2 SQIVND (reference sequence). This CDR3 spans 15 amino acids. J gave up 2 bases and V 7 bases, and 5 bases lay outside the gene matches. DNA for the CDR3: TGTGCCAGTACGCCGCTAGCGGGGGCCTACAATGAGCAGTTCTTC. Amino acid sequence: CASTPLAGAYNEQFF.

This chain links TRBV19 with TRBJ1-2; D is ambiguous. The CDR3 runs 14 residues. Looked up from germline, CDR1 is LNHDA and CDR2 is SQIVND (reference sequence). V was pared by 4 bases and J by 4 bases, with 13 bases between. CDR3 nucleotides: TGTGCCAGTAGTAGACTACGAGGTGGCTATGGCTACACCTTC. It is translated as CASSRLRGGYGYTF.

On this clone: Germline and junction disagree at one end, which may indicate a read error. The chain links TRBV5-4 to TRBJ2-7, with D unclear. Germline V gene data show CDR1 as SGHNT and CDR2 as YYREEE (reference sequence). The CDR3 has 13 amino acids. The CDR3, as DNA: TGCGCCAGCAGCCAAGGGCCGGACTACGAGCAGTACTTC. Its translation is CASSQGPDYEQYF.

In its sample, this clone ranks as medium-sized. The chain carries TRBV6-5 and TRBJ1-6; a possible D gene is TRBD1 (5 bases). The V gene lost 3 bases and the J gene lost 14 bases, with 14 bases spanning the gap. The CDR3 extends over 13 amino acids. Germline V gene lookup returns CDR1 MNHEY and CDR2 SVGAGI. CDR3 in amino acids: CASSYEGALALHF. The CDR3 DNA follows: TGTGCCAGCAGTTATGAAGGGGCCCTGGCCCTCCACTTT.

The chain recombines TRBV27 with TRBJ2-3; no firm D call. The CDR3 covers 13 residues. Trimming took 6 bases from V and 1 from J, leaving 8 bases between them. CDR1 and CDR2 from the germline V gene are MNHEY and SMNVEV (reference sequence). CDR3 sequence reads: CASRPAGTDTQYF. The CDR3 bases are TGTGCCAGCAGACCCGCGGGCACAGATACGCAGTATTTT.